The clone carrying this T cell receptor (beta chain) came up once. Its antigen remains unidentified. The sample comes from a study of graft-versus-host responses after intestinal transplantation. Across the study: Recipients received multivisceral, liver-intestinal, or isolated intestinal transplants. Every recipient underwent anti-thymocyte globulin induction, then tacrolimus and steroids for two to four years. Study outcomes and limitations: High graft-versus-host to host-versus-graft T cell clonal ratios marked allografts of patients with graft-donor macrochimerism. Recipient-marrow GvH clones were detected, some having first appeared in ileum or blood.

TCRdb keeps only in-frame clones here, not all; method: immunoSEQ multiplex PCR. The sample gives about 41,000 clones, roughly 96% of which show up once; almost 0.55% is in the top ten. This clonotype was obtained from a human donor who was the organ donor for an intestinal transplant. The sequences come from unstimulated CD8+ T cells sorted from spleen or lymph node cells, collected before transplant.

The CDR3 nucleotides read TGTGCCAGCAGCTTAACCGCTTGGTGGGGGGCCTACGAGCAGTACTTC. Translation: CASSLTAWWGAYEQYF. The chain uses TRBV7-8 and TRBJ2-7; D is perhaps TRBD2 (6 bases). This CDR3 region has 16 residues. The ends were cut back, 2 bases at V and 2 bases at J, with 16 bases in the middle. Germline lookup yields CDR1 SGHVS and CDR2 FQNEAQ.